This TCR beta chain was profiled in a study of blood T cells in healthy people across ages. In the study overall: About one barcoded TCR beta cDNA was captured per two T cells.

Points on this clonotype: Antigen: not known.

The CDR3 consists of 14 residues. Trimming shortened V by 6 bases and J by 8 bases, and 16 bases separated the two germline ends. With a J-beta primer mix and a sample-barcoded 5' primer, a second PCR ran about 7 to 12 cycles. Researchers report that a template-switch adaptor with 12 random nucleotides tagged each cDNA molecule. From the 5' RACE reads, TCRdb called clonotypes with MiXCR, one entry per CDR3 protein. Counted here are 1.4 million to 1.5 million distinct CDR3 sequences, approximately 38% occurring once; the ten biggest clones make up roughly 7.9%. General study results and limits: A strong correlation was found between TCR beta diversity and the percentage of naive T cells. Donor CMV infection status was unknown, possibly confounding age-related changes in expanded clonotypes.

The gene calls are TRBV12-3 or TRBV12-4 and TRBJ2-2; tentatively, D is TRBD2 (6 bases). Sequenced input: blood. The receptor's source is a woman aged 18-29 years in good health. CDR3 residues: CASSTSPPPGELFF. As DNA, the CDR3 is TGTGCCAGCAGCACTAGCCCCCCCCCGGGGGAGCTGTTTTTT.